Included here is one T cell receptor beta chain sequence, with context. Its antigen is undetermined. CDR3 length equals 15 residues. Germline CDR1 PRHDT, CDR2 FYEKMQ (reference sequence). The ends were cut back, 5 bases at V and 3 bases at J, with 15 bases in the middle. This entry is derived from a study of graft-versus-host responses after intestinal transplantation. The repertoire was sequenced with immunoSEQ multiplex PCR; TCRdb's copy has only in-frame clones and lacks some. Of under 150,000 clones in the sample, 95% are singletons; the top ten hold around 3%. Source: unstimulated CD8+ T cells sorted from spleen or lymph node cells, taken before intestinal transplant. The chain couples TRBV13 to TRBJ2-3; possibly TRBD1 or TRBD2 for D (6 bases each). The source is a human donor who received an intestinal transplant. The CDR3 reads CASSPRGTRTDTQYF. The CDR3 DNA reads TGTGCCAGCAGCCCTAGGGGGACTCGTACAGATACGCAGTATTTT.